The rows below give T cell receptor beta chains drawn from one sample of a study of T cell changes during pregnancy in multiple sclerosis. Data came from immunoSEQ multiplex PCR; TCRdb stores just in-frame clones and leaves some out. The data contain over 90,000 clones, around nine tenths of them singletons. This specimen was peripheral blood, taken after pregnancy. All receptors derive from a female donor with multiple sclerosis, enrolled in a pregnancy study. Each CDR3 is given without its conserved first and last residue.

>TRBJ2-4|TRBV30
AWSGTATAKNIQY
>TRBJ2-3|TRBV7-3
ASREDLWTDTQY
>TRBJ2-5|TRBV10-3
AISEPGQGLETQY
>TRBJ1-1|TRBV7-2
ASSLPTGSLDTEAF
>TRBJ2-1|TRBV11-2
ASSPRLAASYNEQF
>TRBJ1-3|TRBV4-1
ASSQGIGPSSGNTIY
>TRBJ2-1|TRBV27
ASSFGQGNEQF
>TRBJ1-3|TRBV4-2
ASSQMGQGAGTIY
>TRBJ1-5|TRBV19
ASSKQVYNQPQH
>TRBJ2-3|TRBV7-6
ASSVFSGGPTDTQY
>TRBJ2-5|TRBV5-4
ASSFRTSGGQETQY
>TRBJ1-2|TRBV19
ASMDRGYGYT
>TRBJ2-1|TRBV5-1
ASSSGTRSLSEQF
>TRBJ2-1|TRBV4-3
ASSQVHPNAGGYNEQF
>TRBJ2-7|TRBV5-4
ASSPAKTQGAYEQY
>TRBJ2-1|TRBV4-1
ASSQDGTNIIVGNEQF
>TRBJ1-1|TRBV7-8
ASSPGGRENTEAF
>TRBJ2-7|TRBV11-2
ASSSWGGRGNEQY
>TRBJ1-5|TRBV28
ASSSMPLSGDQPQH
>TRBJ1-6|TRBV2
ASRPRGWSSYNSPLH
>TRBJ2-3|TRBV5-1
ASSSGGGYPDTQY
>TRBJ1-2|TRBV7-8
ASSLVTGGGYT
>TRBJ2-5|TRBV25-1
ASTRWAGGKKETQY
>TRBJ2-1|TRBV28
ASTPGPSGDNEQF
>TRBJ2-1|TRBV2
ASSVAGGSYNEQF
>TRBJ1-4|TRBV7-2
ASSLVGGRGEKLF
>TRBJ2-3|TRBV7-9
ASSGSQGGDTQY
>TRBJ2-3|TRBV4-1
ASSQAYRESTDTQY
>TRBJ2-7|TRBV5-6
ASSSGGPYEQY
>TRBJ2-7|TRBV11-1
ASSLGQGSTYEQY
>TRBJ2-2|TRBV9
ASSVLAGGLGTGELF
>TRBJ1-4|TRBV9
ASSSYKGAGGSNEKLF
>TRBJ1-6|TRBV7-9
ASSAAGGVRSPLH
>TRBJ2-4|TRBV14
ASSPGGGVTIQY
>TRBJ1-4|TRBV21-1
ASSQESGGEGQLF
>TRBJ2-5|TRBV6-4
ASSDHPGCLETQY
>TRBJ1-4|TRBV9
ASTPRLDGEKLF
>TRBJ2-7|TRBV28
ASSSRSAPSSYEQY
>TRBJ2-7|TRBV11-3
ASSSGDGLGEQY
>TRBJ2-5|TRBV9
ASSVDGGEGETQY
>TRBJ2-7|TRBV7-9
ASTPPGQGSEQY
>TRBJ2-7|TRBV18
ASSPGAEGVNEQY
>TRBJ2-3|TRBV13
ASSHLAGDSDTQY
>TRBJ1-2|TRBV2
ASSEGTGYNGYT
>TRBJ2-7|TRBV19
ASSIGGQGADEQY
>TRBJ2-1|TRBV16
ASSQSGTGHNEQF
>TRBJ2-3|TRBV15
ATSRDRGGEDTQY
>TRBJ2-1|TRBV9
ASSVLVVAGDVEQF